These 30 T cell receptor beta chains came from one sample sequenced in a study of T cell repertoires in cytomegalovirus infection. TCRdb re-analysed the reads in MiXCR, keeping a single row per CDR3 protein. The data show 900,000 to 950,000 distinct CDR3 sequences, roughly 31% seen once. These TCRs' antigens remain unknown. Here the sequenced sample was cultured CD8+ T cells from PBMCs, taken from culture after CMV antigen stimulation. These receptors came from a human donor in good health (CMV status not recorded). Some clones in this sample may be carry-over from other donors' samples.

The chain recombines TRBV13 with TRBJ1-2, with no clear D. Germline values: CDR1 PRHDT, CDR2 FYEKMQ (reference sequence). Trimming took off 5 bases at V and 1 base at J, with 20 bases between the two ends. CDR3 length: 17 residues. The CDR3 nucleotides are TGTGCCAGCAGCCCCGCTTACGTAGCGGGCAATAACTATGGCTACACCTTC. It is translated as CASSPAYVAGNNYGYTF.

The chain recombines TRBV6-6 with TRBJ2-1, with TRBD1 matching over 8 bases. This CDR3 spans 19 amino acids. CDR1 is MNHNY and CDR2 is SVGAGI in the germline V gene (reference sequence). The J segment lost 2 bases and the V segment lost 0 bases, leaving 12 bases of the junction unmatched. For the CDR3, the DNA is TGTGCCAGCAGTTACTCGATTGACAGGGGAAGAAAGCCCTACAATGAGCAGTTCTTC. It translates to CASSYSIDRGRKPYNEQFF.

There are a few counts of this clonotype. This chain connects TRBV12-3 or TRBV12-4 to TRBJ2-4, with 13 bases that match TRBD2. Germline trimming cut 9 bases from V and 7 bases from J; bases unmatched to any gene: 6. The CDR3 runs to 14 residues. CDR3 nucleotides: TGTGCCAGTTCACTAGCGGGGGGGGAGAACATTCAGTACTTC. Translated, it gives CASSLAGGENIQYF.

This clonotype has only a few counts. One end of the junction is discordant with germline, which a read error may explain. V gene TRBV6-1 combines with J gene TRBJ1-4; D perhaps matches TRBD1 (5 bases). CDR3 length: 11 amino acids. Germline V gene sequence: CDR1 MNHNS, CDR2 SASEGT. The CDR3 DNA follows: TGTGCCGGGGGGGGTCGAAGGGAACTGTTTTTC. It codes for CAGGGRRELFF.

This clonotype was observed a handful of times. The chain uses TRBV6-5 and TRBJ2-7; 7 bases align to TRBD1. The CDR3 has 14 amino acids. V shed 4 bases and J 5 bases; nucleotides not matched to a gene: 8. Germline V lookup: CDR1 MNHEY, CDR2 SVGAGI. The CDR3 DNA reads as TGTGCCAGCAGTTCCCAGAGAGGGGGCCACGAGCAGTACGTC. Its protein is CASSSQRGGHEQYV.

Regarding this clonotype: One end of the junction fails to match germline, which may point to a read error. The gene calls are TRBV6-5 and TRBJ1-4, with D unresolved. CDR3 length: 13 amino acids. Germline loops: CDR1 MNHEY, CDR2 SVGAGI. CDR3 protein: CANSPDLNEKLFF. CDR3 in DNA: TGTGCCAACAGTCCCGACCTTAATGAAAAACTGTTTTTT.

The V gene is TRBV6-8, the J gene TRBJ2-2; 8 bases line up with TRBD2. The CDR3 spans 15 residues. J lost 7 bases, V lost 0 bases, and 4 bases had no gene match. Germline V gene lookup returns CDR1 MNHGY and CDR2 SAAAGT. The CDR3: CASSYSNGGGGELFF. CDR3 sequence (DNA): TGTGCCAGCAGTTACTCGAACGGGGGGGGCGGGGAGCTGTTTTTT.

The gene calls are TRBV24-1 and TRBJ2-1; D possibly matches TRBD1 or TRBD2 (5 bases each). Trimming took off 4 bases at V and 2 bases at J, with 14 bases between the two ends. The CDR3 consists of 16 residues. Per germline, CDR1 KGHDR and CDR2 SFDVKD. The CDR3 loop is CATSDRDGGPYNEQFF. Written as DNA, the CDR3 is TGTGCCACCAGTGACCGGGACGGAGGTCCCTACAATGAGCAGTTCTTC.

This rearrangement joins TRBV2 to TRBJ2-5, with 15 nucleotides matching TRBD2. After removal of 2 bases from V and 2 bases from J, the junction contained 12 bases not matched to a gene. Germline-derived CDR1 and CDR2 are SNHLY and FYNNEI. CDR3 length: 20 residues. CDR3 residues: CASSETAPGLAGGDQETQYF. The CDR3 DNA is TGTGCCAGCAGTGAAACTGCCCCGGGACTAGCGGGGGGAGATCAAGAGACCCAGTACTTC.

This clonotype has a handful of counts. The chain uses TRBV7-9 and TRBJ2-1, with D possibly TRBD1 on 5 matching bases. Deletions cut 5 bases from V and 3 bases from J, with 14 bases between. This CDR3 is built from 15 residues. The germline V gene encodes CDR1 SEHNR and CDR2 FQNEAQ (reference sequence). DNA for the CDR3: TGTGCCAGCAGCGCAATAGGGGTTTACTACAATGAGCAGTTCTTC. Protein product: CASSAIGVYYNEQFF.

The chain links TRBV20-1 to TRBJ1-1, with TRBD1 as a possible D gene (5 bases). Trimming cost V 3 bases and J 6 bases, with 11 bases left between them. The germline V gene encodes CDR1 DFQATT and CDR2 SNEGSKA (reference sequence). The CDR3 is made up of 12 amino acids. The CDR3 spells CSASSKGPEAFF. CDR3 coding DNA: TGCAGTGCTAGTAGCAAGGGGCCTGAAGCTTTCTTT.

This chain links TRBV25-1 with TRBJ2-1; the D gene is possibly TRBD2 (7 bases). The V and J ends lost 0 bases and 5 bases respectively, with 20 bases between them. CDR3 size: 18 residues. Germline-derived CDR1 and CDR2 are MGHDK and SYGVNS. This CDR3 is CASSEYGGASGRDNEQFF. The CDR3 DNA is TGTGCCAGCAGTGAATATGGGGGGGCTAGCGGTCGGGACAATGAGCAGTTCTTC.

In its sample, this clonotype was seen a few times. The chain is built from TRBV2 and TRBJ1-1; tentatively, D is TRBD1 (6 bases). This CDR3 is 14 amino acids long. Germline CDR1 SNHLY, CDR2 FYNNEI. The germline V and J ends were trimmed by 5 bases and 2 bases, with 12 bases remaining between them. The CDR3 protein is CASSTGHPNTEAFF. CDR3 sequence (DNA): TGTGCCAGCAGTACGGGACACCCAAACACTGAAGCTTTCTTT.

This clonotype was picked up many times. This rearrangement joins TRBV7-2 to TRBJ2-7; D possibly uses TRBD1 or TRBD2 (5 bases each). The germline V gene encodes CDR1 SGHTA and CDR2 FQGNSA. The CDR3 is 17 residues long. V lost 1 base, J lost 4 bases, and 20 bases lay in between. CDR3 nucleotides: TGTGCCAGCAGCTTAGAGTTTAGGGGCAGGGAGTCATACGAGCAGTACTTC. This translates into CASSLEFRGRESYEQYF.

There are a few counts of this clonotype. This chain joins TRBV6-2 or TRBV6-3 and TRBJ2-3; TRBD1 matches 12 bases. The CDR3 spans 17 residues. Germline V gives CDR1 MNHEY, CDR2 SVGEGT. Unmatched junction bases numbered 8, after V lost 2 bases and J lost 5 bases. The CDR3 is CASSYPRDRGPLDTQYF. The CDR3 DNA reads TGTGCCAGCAGTTACCCAAGGGACAGGGGGCCTTTAGATACGCAGTATTTT.

This clonotype turned up a few times. J is TRBJ2-2 and V is TRBV6-6; TRBD2 aligns across 8 bases. CDR1 is MNHNY, CDR2 SVGAGI, per germline (reference sequence). J gave up 0 bases and V 8 bases, and 2 bases lay outside the gene matches. This CDR3 has 14 residues. This CDR3 is CASAGLANTGELFF. The DNA for the CDR3 is TGTGCCAGCGCGGGACTAGCGAACACCGGGGAGCTGTTTTTT.

V gene TRBV27 combines with J gene TRBJ2-7; D is possibly TRBD2 (5 bases). CDR3 length: 13 amino acids. Deletions cut 5 bases from V and 3 bases from J, with 11 bases between. Germline CDR1 is MNHEY and CDR2 is SMNVEV (reference sequence). CDR3 protein: CASSPSGIYEQYF. CDR3 nucleotide sequence: TGTGCCAGCAGTCCCTCGGGGATCTACGAGCAGTACTTC.

This clonotype was seen only a few times. The chain carries TRBV19 and TRBJ1-5; 9 bases line up with TRBD1. With 9 bases clipped from V and 0 bases from J, the junction kept 6 bases outside the gene matches. The CDR3 sequence is 15 residues long. CDR1 is LNHDA and CDR2 is SQIVND in the germline V gene (reference sequence). CDR3 region: CARPGQGLSNQPQHF. In nucleotides, the CDR3 is TGTGCCAGACCGGGACAGGGACTTAGCAATCAGCCCCAGCATTTT.

The chain has TRBV27 and TRBJ2-7; D remains ambiguous. Germline loops: CDR1 MNHEY, CDR2 SMNVEV (reference sequence). The V and J ends lost 2 bases and 0 bases respectively, with 17 bases between them. The length of the CDR3 is 17 residues. The CDR3 sequence: CASSLSTVPRSSYEQYV. The CDR3, as DNA: TGTGCCAGCAGTTTAAGTACGGTCCCTCGCAGCTCCTACGAGCAGTACGTC.

The chain recombines TRBV7-9 with TRBJ1-1; D possibly corresponds to TRBD1 (5 bases). Germline values: CDR1 SEHNR, CDR2 FQNEAQ (reference sequence). CDR3 length: 14 residues. The germline V and J ends were trimmed by 1 base and 10 bases, with 16 bases remaining between them. The CDR3 coding sequence is TGTGCCAGCAGCTTAGTGGGGCCAAGGGATGGAGCTTTCTTT. As protein: CASSLVGPRDGAFF.

This clonotype has just a few counts. The J gene is TRBJ2-4, the V gene TRBV24-1; D gene uncertain. Trimming removed 2 bases at V and 0 bases at J, with 10 bases between. CDR1 KGHDR and CDR2 SFDVKD come from the germline V gene. The CDR3 consists of 16 residues. CDR3 loop: CATSDSGDIAKNIQYF. The DNA of the CDR3 is TGTGCCACCAGTGATTCAGGAGATATAGCCAAAAACATTCAGTACTTC.

This clonotype appeared a few times. V is TRBV7-9 and J is TRBJ2-1; TRBD2 matches 10 bases. J lost 4 bases, V lost 4 bases, and 16 bases had no gene match. The CDR3 has 19 amino acids. Germline CDR1 SEHNR, CDR2 FQNEAQ (reference sequence). The chain's CDR3 is CASSSSLAGATILYNEQFF. The CDR3 DNA reads TGTGCCAGCAGCTCTTCCCTAGCGGGGGCTACTATTTTGTACAATGAGCAGTTCTTC.

Here the CDR3 reads CASTSWGLYNEQFF. CDR3 coding DNA: TGTGCCAGCACCTCCTGGGGTCTCTACAATGAGCAGTTCTTC. The chain carries TRBV7-9 and TRBJ2-1; D uncertain. The CDR3 totals 14 residues. The V end was cut by 7 bases, the J end by 3 bases, with 13 bases between. Per the germline V gene, CDR1 is SEHNR and CDR2 is FQNEAQ (reference sequence).

Details on this clonotype: A junction end diverges from the germline sequence, so it may reflect a read error. CDR3 sequence (DNA): TGTGCCAGCAGTTTAGTCGGGGGGGGGGACACCTTCCCCGGCTACACCTTC. As protein: CASSLVGGGDTFPGYTF. The rearrangement joins TRBV7-6 to TRBJ1-2; D is possibly TRBD1 (6 bases). The CDR3 extends over 17 amino acids. CDR1 and CDR2 from the germline V gene are SGHVS and FNYEAQ. Variable domain in full (rest from reference TRBV7-6 and TRBJ1-2): GAGVSQSPRYKVTKRGQDVALRCDPISGHVSLYWYRQALGQGPEFLTYFNYEAQQDKSGLPNDRFSAERPEGSISTLTIQRTEQRDSAMYRCASSLVGGGDTFPGYTFGSGTRLTVV.

This chain joins TRBV27 and TRBJ2-7; a possible D gene is TRBD1 (6 bases). The germline V gene encodes CDR1 MNHEY and CDR2 SMNVEV (reference sequence). With 5 bases removed from V and 4 bases from J, the gap between germline ends came to 12 bases. The CDR3 is made up of 13 amino acids. As DNA, the CDR3 is TGTGCCAGCAGTCTCCAACAGGGTTACGAGCAGTACGTC. This codes for CASSLQQGYEQYV.

V gene TRBV7-9 combines with J gene TRBJ2-2; 10 bases align to TRBD2. CDR1 is SEHNR, CDR2 FQNEAQ, per germline (reference sequence). Trimming took 8 bases from V and 0 from J; bases not matched to a gene: 9. The CDR3 is made up of 17 amino acids. CDR3 bases: TGTGCCAGCTCAGGTTCTAGCGGGGGAACGAACACCGGGGAGCTGTTTTTT. It translates to CASSGSSGGTNTGELFF.

The rearrangement joins TRBV10-2 to TRBJ1-1; D is unclear. Trimming removed 1 base at V and 0 bases at J, with 6 bases between. The CDR3 is 14 amino acids. Germline CDR1 reads WSHSY; CDR2 reads SAAADI. CDR3 DNA sequence: TGCGCCAGCAGTGAGTGGCAGATGAACACTGAAGCTTTCTTT. Its protein is CASSEWQMNTEAFF.

In nucleotides, the CDR3 is TGTGCCAGCAGCCTCGGACTTCCGAGGGGCTACACCTTC. Translating it yields CASSLGLPRGYTF. The chain combines TRBV13 with TRBJ1-2; D gene uncertain. The CDR3 loop spans 13 amino acids. Germline V CDR1 and CDR2: PRHDT, FYEKMQ (reference sequence). V was clipped by 5 bases and J by 8 bases, with 15 bases between them.

This clonotype came up a few times. The junction differs from germline at one of its ends, possibly a read error. DNA of the CDR3: TGTGCCAGCAGTGACTCGGGACAGCAGTATCAGCCCCAGCATTTT. Translation: CASSDSGQQYQPQHF. The V and J genes are TRBV6-6 and TRBJ1-5, with 7 bases identical to TRBD1. Germline V gene lookup returns CDR1 MNHNY and CDR2 SVGAGI (reference sequence). The CDR3 is 15 residues long.

V is TRBV25-1 and J is TRBJ1-6; TRBD1 matches 7 bases. The CDR3 is made up of 14 amino acids. Germline trimming cut 7 bases from V and 8 bases from J; bases unmatched to any gene: 8. CDR1 MGHDK and CDR2 SYGVNS come from the germline V gene. The CDR3 sequence: CASTEGAGDSPLHF. The CDR3 region has the DNA TGTGCCAGCACAGAGGGGGCAGGGGATTCACCCCTCCACTTT.